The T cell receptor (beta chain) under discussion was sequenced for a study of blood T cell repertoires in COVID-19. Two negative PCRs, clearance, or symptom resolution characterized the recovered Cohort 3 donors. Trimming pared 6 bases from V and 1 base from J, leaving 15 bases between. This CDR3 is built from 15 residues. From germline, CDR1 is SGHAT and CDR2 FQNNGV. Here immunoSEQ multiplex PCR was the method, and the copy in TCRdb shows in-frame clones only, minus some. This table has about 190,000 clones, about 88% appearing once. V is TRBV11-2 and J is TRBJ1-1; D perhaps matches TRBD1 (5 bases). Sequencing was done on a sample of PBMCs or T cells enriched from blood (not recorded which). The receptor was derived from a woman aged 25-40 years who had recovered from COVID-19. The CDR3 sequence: CASSHRRRGNTEAFF. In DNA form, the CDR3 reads TGTGCCAGCAGTCATCGGAGGAGGGGGAACACTGAAGCTTTCTTT.